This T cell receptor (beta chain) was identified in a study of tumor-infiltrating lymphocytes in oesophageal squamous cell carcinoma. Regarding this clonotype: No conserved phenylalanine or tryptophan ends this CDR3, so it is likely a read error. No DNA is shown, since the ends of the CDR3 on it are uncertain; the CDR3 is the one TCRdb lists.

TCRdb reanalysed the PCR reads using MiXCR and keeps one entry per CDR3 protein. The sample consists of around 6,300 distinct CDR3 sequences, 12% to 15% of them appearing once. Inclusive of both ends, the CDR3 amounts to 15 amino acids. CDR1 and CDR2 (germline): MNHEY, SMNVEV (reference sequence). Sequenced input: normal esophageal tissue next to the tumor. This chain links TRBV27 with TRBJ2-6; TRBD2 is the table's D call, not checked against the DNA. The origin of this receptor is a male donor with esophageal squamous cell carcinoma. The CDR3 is CASSLIQGSPLHFGA.